This TCR beta chain was sequenced in a study of post-analysis software for immune sequencing data. The overall study: Secondary progressive, relapsing-remitting and progressive-relapsing multiple sclerosis were among the included disease courses. Whole-study findings and limits: Five TRBV segments, including TRBV5-6, TRBV5-1 and TRBV20-1, were more frequent in patients than controls. Co-batched samples clustered tightly together by F measure.

A few counts support this clonotype. Its antigen is unknown. CDR3 length equals 15 residues. V was clipped by 2 bases and J by 5 bases, with 16 bases between them. CDR1 SGHTA and CDR2 FQGNSA come from the germline V gene. Prepared TCR beta cDNA libraries contained unique molecular identifiers. MiXCR, applied by TCRdb to the PCR reads, yields one record per CDR3 protein. The table records approximately 350,000 distinct CDR3 sequences, approximately 38% of them present only once. The gene calls are TRBV7-2 and TRBJ2-7, with a possible D match to TRBD1 (5 bases). Sequences were obtained from blood. The TCR sequence derives from a girl between 5 and 17 years old with multiple sclerosis. CDR3 sequence (DNA): TGTGCCAGCAGCTTATCGATAGGGGCGCTACACGAGCAGTACTTC. Translation: CASSLSIGALHEQYF.